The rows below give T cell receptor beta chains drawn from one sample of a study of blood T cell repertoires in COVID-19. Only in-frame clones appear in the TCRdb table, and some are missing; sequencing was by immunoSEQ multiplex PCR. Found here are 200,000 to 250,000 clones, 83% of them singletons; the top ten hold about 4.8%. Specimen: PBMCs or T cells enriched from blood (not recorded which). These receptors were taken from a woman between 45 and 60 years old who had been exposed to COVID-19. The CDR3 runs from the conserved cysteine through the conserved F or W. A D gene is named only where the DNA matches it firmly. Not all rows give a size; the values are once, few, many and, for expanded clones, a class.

CDR3aa: CASRGPGDYGYTF
CDR3nt: TGTGCCAGCAGAGGTCCAGGCGACTATGGCTACACCTTC
v_gene: TRBV6-4
d_gene: NA
abundance: NA
j_gene: TRBJ1-2

CDR3aa: CASSLVASGGYERGEQFF
CDR3nt: TGTGCCAGCAGCTTAGTGGCTAGCGGGGGGTACGAAAGGGGTGAGCAGTTCTTC
v_gene: TRBV7-8
d_gene: TRBD2
abundance: NA
j_gene: TRBJ2-1

CDR3aa: CASSPSRDRWNEKLFF
CDR3nt: TGCGCCAGCAGCCCGTCCCGGGACAGGTGGAATGAAAAACTGTTTTTT
v_gene: TRBV5-1
d_gene: TRBD1
abundance: NA
j_gene: TRBJ1-4

CDR3aa: CCLRGKGEKNTEAFF
CDR3nt: TGCTGCCTAAGGGGGAAGGGGGAAAAGAACACTGAAGCTTTCTTT
v_gene: TRBV19
d_gene: NA
abundance: few
j_gene: TRBJ1-1

CDR3aa: CASSLTQGKGKSPLHF
CDR3nt: TGTGCCAGCAGCTTAACACAGGGGAAGGGAAAATCACCCCTCCACTTT
v_gene: TRBV7-2
d_gene: TRBD1
abundance: NA
j_gene: TRBJ1-6

CDR3aa: CASSQGTGIKSPLHF
CDR3nt: TGCGCCAGCAGCCAGGGGACAGGGATAAAGTCACCCCTCCACTTT
v_gene: TRBV4-3
d_gene: TRBD1
abundance: NA
j_gene: TRBJ1-6

CDR3aa: CATGTGNEKLFF
CDR3nt: TGTGCAACCGGGACAGGGAATGAAAAACTGTTTTTT
v_gene: TRBV7-9
d_gene: TRBD1
abundance: few
j_gene: TRBJ1-4

CDR3aa: CASSPRGRNSPLHF
CDR3nt: TGTGCCAGCAGCCCCCGTGGGCGTAATTCACCCCTCCACTTT
v_gene: TRBV11-1
d_gene: NA
abundance: NA
j_gene: TRBJ1-6

CDR3aa: CASSSARQGFGSGNTIYF
CDR3nt: TGTGCCAGCAGTTCGGCCCGACAGGGTTTTGGGTCTGGAAACACCATATATTTT
v_gene: TRBV27
d_gene: TRBD1
abundance: NA
j_gene: TRBJ1-3

CDR3aa: CASSQELRGKLFF
CDR3nt: TGTGCCAGCAGCCAAGAACTGCGAGGAAAACTGTTTTTT
v_gene: TRBV3-1/TRBV3-2
d_gene: NA
abundance: NA
j_gene: TRBJ1-4

CDR3aa: CASSDPSGYNEQFF
CDR3nt: TGTGCCAGCAGTGACCCTAGCGGTTACAATGAGCAGTTCTTC
v_gene: TRBV2
d_gene: TRBD2
abundance: NA
j_gene: TRBJ2-1

CDR3aa: CASSEPRGDTQYF
CDR3nt: TGTGCCAGCAGTGAACCAAGGGGAGATACGCAGTATTTT
v_gene: TRBV21-1
d_gene: NA
abundance: NA
j_gene: TRBJ2-3

CDR3aa: CAISEGTGASTDTQYF
CDR3nt: TGTGCCATCAGTGAGGGGACAGGGGCAAGCACAGATACGCAGTATTTT
v_gene: TRBV10-3
d_gene: TRBD1
abundance: NA
j_gene: TRBJ2-3

CDR3aa: CASSFQGFPSYEQYF
CDR3nt: TGTGCCAGCAGCTTCCAGGGCTTCCCCTCCTACGAGCAGTACTTC
v_gene: TRBV7-2
d_gene: NA
abundance: NA
j_gene: TRBJ2-7

CDR3aa: CASSLVRSSYNEQFF
CDR3nt: TGTGCCAGCAGCTTAGTAAGGAGCTCCTACAATGAGCAGTTCTTC
v_gene: TRBV7-8
d_gene: NA
abundance: once
j_gene: TRBJ2-1

CDR3aa: CASSESLAGGYYGYTF
CDR3nt: TGTGCCAGCAGTGAAAGTTTAGCAGGGGGATACTATGGCTACACCTTC
v_gene: TRBV6-1
d_gene: TRBD1
abundance: NA
j_gene: TRBJ1-2

CDR3aa: CASSRGRETQYF
CDR3nt: TGTGCCAGCAGCCGAGGGCGGGAGACCCAGTACTTC
v_gene: TRBV5-6
d_gene: NA
abundance: NA
j_gene: TRBJ2-5

CDR3aa: CASSLEDRPYYNEQFF
CDR3nt: TGTGCCAGCAGCTTGGAGGACAGGCCCTACTACAATGAGCAGTTCTTC
v_gene: TRBV5-5
d_gene: TRBD1
abundance: NA
j_gene: TRBJ2-1

CDR3aa: CASSLGTGRDTQYF
CDR3nt: TGTGCCAGCAGCCTGGGGACTGGACGAGATACGCAGTATTTT
v_gene: TRBV3-1/TRBV3-2
d_gene: NA
abundance: NA
j_gene: TRBJ2-3

CDR3aa: CASSSAGAYGYTF
CDR3nt: TGCGCCAGCAGCTCAGCAGGGGCCTATGGCTACACCTTC
v_gene: TRBV5-1
d_gene: NA
abundance: NA
j_gene: TRBJ1-2

CDR3aa: CASSLGDRESNQPQHF
CDR3nt: TGCGCCAGCAGCTTGGGGGACAGGGAAAGCAATCAGCCCCAGCATTTT
v_gene: TRBV5-1
d_gene: TRBD1
abundance: NA
j_gene: TRBJ1-5

CDR3aa: CASSYGPRGDSPLHF
CDR3nt: TGTGCCAGCAGTTACGGTCCCCGAGGCGATTCACCCCTCCACTTT
v_gene: TRBV6-6
d_gene: NA
abundance: once
j_gene: TRBJ1-6

CDR3aa: CASARQGGTEAFF
CDR3nt: TGTGCCAGCGCGAGACAGGGGGGGACTGAAGCTTTCTTT
v_gene: TRBV12-3/TRBV12-4
d_gene: TRBD1
abundance: NA
j_gene: TRBJ1-1

CDR3aa: CASSLAGLDGYTF
CDR3nt: TGTGCCAGCAGCTTAGCAGGACTGGATGGCTACACCTTC
v_gene: TRBV7-9
d_gene: NA
abundance: NA
j_gene: TRBJ1-2

CDR3aa: CATSAVRGRQETQYF
CDR3nt: TGTGCCACCAGCGCCGTGAGGGGGCGTCAAGAGACCCAGTACTTC
v_gene: TRBV15
d_gene: TRBD1
abundance: once
j_gene: TRBJ2-5

CDR3aa: CASSPDSGGANTGELFF
CDR3nt: TGTGCCAGCAGTCCCGATAGCGGGGGAGCGAACACCGGGGAGCTGTTTTTT
v_gene: TRBV6-4
d_gene: TRBD2
abundance: NA
j_gene: TRBJ2-2

CDR3aa: CASSHTDF
CDR3nt: TGTGCCAGCAGCCACACAGACTTC
v_gene: TRBV2
d_gene: NA
abundance: NA
j_gene: TRBJ2-5

CDR3aa: CASRLTHSNYGYTF
CDR3nt: TGCGCCAGCAGGTTGACTCACTCTAACTATGGCTACACCTTC
v_gene: TRBV5-1
d_gene: NA
abundance: NA
j_gene: TRBJ1-2

CDR3aa: CASSFRGTGELFF
CDR3nt: TGTGCCAGCAGTTTTAGAGGAACCGGGGAGCTGTTTTTT
v_gene: TRBV6-5
d_gene: NA
abundance: few
j_gene: TRBJ2-2

CDR3aa: CASSLPGQGTDTQYF
CDR3nt: TGCGCCAGCAGCTTGCCGGGACAGGGCACAGATACGCAGTATTTT
v_gene: TRBV5-1
d_gene: TRBD1
abundance: NA
j_gene: TRBJ2-3

CDR3aa: CASSLYQPQHF
CDR3nt: TGTGCCAGCAGTCTCTATCAGCCCCAGCATTTT
v_gene: TRBV27
d_gene: NA
abundance: once
j_gene: TRBJ1-5

CDR3aa: CASSLVGGPAQPQHF
CDR3nt: TGTGCCAGCAGCTTAGTGGGGGGGCCAGCGCAGCCCCAGCATTTT
v_gene: TRBV7-8
d_gene: NA
abundance: NA
j_gene: TRBJ1-5

CDR3aa: CASSEAGYYGYTF
CDR3nt: TGTGCCAGCAGTGAGGCAGGGTACTATGGCTACACCTTC
v_gene: TRBV6-1
d_gene: NA
abundance: NA
j_gene: TRBJ1-2

CDR3aa: CASSLGTGGEEAFF
CDR3nt: TGTGCCAGCAGCTTAGGGACAGGGGGAGAAGAAGCTTTCTTT
v_gene: TRBV7-2
d_gene: TRBD1
abundance: NA
j_gene: TRBJ1-1

CDR3aa: CASSLRTGKGTDTQYF
CDR3nt: TGCGCCAGCAGCTTGAGGACAGGGAAAGGCACAGATACGCAGTATTTT
v_gene: TRBV5-1
d_gene: TRBD1
abundance: NA
j_gene: TRBJ2-3

CDR3aa: CASSHGTVEHEQYF
CDR3nt: TGTGCCAGCAGCCACGGGACAGTCGAGCACGAGCAGTACTTC
v_gene: TRBV5-6
d_gene: TRBD1
abundance: many
j_gene: TRBJ2-7